This TCR beta chain was identified during a study of T cell responses to AZD1222 COVID-19 vaccine. Data came from immunoSEQ multiplex PCR; TCRdb stores just in-frame clones and leaves some out. The table includes around 80,000 clones, about 83% detected once. V lost 6 bases to trimming and J lost 10 bases, with 10 bases between them. The CDR3 covers 11 residues. The TCR originated in an adult who received the AZD1222 COVID-19 vaccine. This sequence joins TRBV12-3 or TRBV12-4 and TRBJ2-1; no reliable D call. Material: peripheral blood, obtained 28 days after the second AZD1222 dose. CDR3 sequence reads: CASRSAQEQFF. The CDR3, as DNA: TGTGCCAGCAGATCAGCGCAGGAGCAGTTCTTC.